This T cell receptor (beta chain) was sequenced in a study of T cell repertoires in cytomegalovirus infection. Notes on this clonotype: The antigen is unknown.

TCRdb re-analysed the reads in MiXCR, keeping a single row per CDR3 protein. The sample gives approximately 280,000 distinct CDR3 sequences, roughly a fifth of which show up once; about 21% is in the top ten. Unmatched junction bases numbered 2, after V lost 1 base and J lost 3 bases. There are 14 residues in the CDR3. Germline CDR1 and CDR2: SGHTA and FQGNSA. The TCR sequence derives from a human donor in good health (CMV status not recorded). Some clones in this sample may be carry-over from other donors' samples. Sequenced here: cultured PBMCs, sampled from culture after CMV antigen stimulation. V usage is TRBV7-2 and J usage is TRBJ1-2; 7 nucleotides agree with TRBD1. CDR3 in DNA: TGTGCCAGCAGCTTAGTAGGGACAGACTATGGCTACACCTTC. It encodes CASSLVGTDYGYTF.